This T cell receptor beta chain was sequenced for a study of post-analysis software for immune sequencing data. The wider study: There were relapsing-remitting, secondary progressive and progressive-relapsing multiple sclerosis among the disease courses included.

TCR beta cDNA libraries had unique molecular identifiers. T cells numbering about 0.85 to 11 million yielded 500,000 to 550,000 cDNA molecules. Each CDR3 protein is one row after TCRdb ran MiXCR on the PCR reads. The sample lists hundreds of thousands of distinct CDR3 sequences; around 40% were seen once. Whole-study findings and limits: Diversity measured as normalized Chao1 was significantly lower in multiple sclerosis patients than in controls. In patients, TRBV5-6, TRBV5-1 and TRBV20-1 belonged to five or six TRBV segments found more frequently than in controls. By F measure, samples from a shared preparation batch strongly co-clustered.

CDR1 is ENHRY, CDR2 SYGVKD, per germline. J lost 1 base, V lost 0 bases, and 3 bases had no gene match. The CDR3 is 16 residues long. This clonotype occurred a few times. Its antigen is currently unknown. The receptor's source is a girl aged 10-17 years with multiple sclerosis. Sequenced material: blood. This chain uses TRBV10-3 with TRBJ2-1; TRBD1 aligns across 7 bases. The CDR3 protein is CAISESNRGSYNEQFF. The CDR3 bases are TGTGCCATCAGTGAGTCTAACAGGGGATCCTACAATGAGCAGTTCTTC.